Sequencing of this T cell receptor beta chain was carried out in a study of cytomegalovirus exposure and HLA in healthy donors. Study conclusions and caveats: The authors later found most CMV-associated TCR beta chains appeared HLA-restricted. Earlier analysis found most TCR beta V segments productive about 87% or about 30% of the time.

There are 13 residues in the CDR3. CDR1 and CDR2 from the germline V gene are ENHRY and SYGVKD. V lost 6 bases and J lost 0, with 9 bases in between. The PCR had 60 Vbeta and 13 Jbeta primers. The repertoire was sequenced with immunoSEQ multiplex PCR; TCRdb's copy has only in-frame clones and lacks some. The sample shows around 61,000 clones, around 62% of them seen only once. Note on this clone: Antigen: not known.

The sequencing input was PBMCs. The V call is TRBV10-3, the J call TRBJ2-7; TRBD1 might be the D (5 bases). This receptor was identified in a man aged 40-50 years in good health and CMV-seropositive. DNA of the CDR3: TGTGCCATCAGATTAGACAGCTCCTACGAGCAGTACTTC. Its translation is CAIRLDSSYEQYF.